The T cell receptor (beta chain) under discussion was sequenced for a study of blood T cells in healthy people across ages. Together with a sample-barcoded 5' primer, a J-beta primer mix was included in a second PCR lasting roughly 6 to 12 cycles. TCRdb called the 5' RACE reads again in MiXCR, with one record for every CDR3 protein. The sample has 700,000 or so distinct CDR3 sequences; 40% to 50% are singletons. Germline-derived CDR1 and CDR2 are SEHNR and FQNEAQ (reference sequence). With V trimmed by 5 bases and J by 4 bases, 6 bases remained unmatched. CDR3 length equals 15 residues. This clonotype was found a few times.

The receptor was isolated from a man of 80 years or more in good health. The J gene is TRBJ2-4, the V gene TRBV7-9, with TRBD1 matching 9 bases. Sequencing was carried out using blood. Here the CDR3 DNA reads TGTGCCAGCAGCCTCTTGACAGGGGGAAAAAACATTCAGTACTTC. Its translation is CASSLLTGGKNIQYF.